This T cell receptor beta chain derives from a study of blood T cell repertoires in COVID-19. Study summary: Samples of COVID-19 (acute and convalescent) were obtained from the United States, Italy and Spain. Sample material is recorded as cDNA or gDNA derived from T cells, B-cell-depleted T cells, or PBMCs.

As handled by the study authors: Estimation of nucleated cell counts was performed using reference gene primer amplification. Sequencing used immunoSEQ multiplex PCR; TCRdb keeps in-frame clones, though not all of them. V and J calls plus clone size are reproduced from that table; the DNA served to infer D and trimming. The sample contains 240,000 or so clones, 88% of which appear only once. Deletions cut 1 base from V and 12 bases from J, with 16 bases between. This CDR3 is 14 amino acids long. Germline CDR1 and CDR2: SGHTA and FQGNSA. The count of this clone is one. This sequence originates from a woman aged 40 to 49 who had recovered from COVID-19. This rearrangement joins TRBV7-2 to TRBJ2-1; TRBD2 might be the D (7 bases). Input material: peripheral blood. CDR3 sequence reads: CASSLGWGASGQFF. In DNA form, the CDR3 reads TGTGCCAGCAGCTTAGGGTGGGGGGCTAGCGGGCAGTTCTTC.